The entry below describes one TCR beta chain. This sample stems from a study of OX40 agonist ivuxolimab in advanced cancers. With 1 base removed from V and 4 bases from J, the gap between germline ends came to 11 bases. The CDR3 runs 14 residues. Germline values: CDR1 SNHLY, CDR2 FYNNEI. Only in-frame clones appear in the TCRdb table, and some are missing; sequencing was by immunoSEQ multiplex PCR. The table records about 36,000 clones, 65% to 85% of them present only once. This chain uses TRBV2 with TRBJ2-7; D ambiguous. Sequences were derived from CD4+ or CD8+ T cells sorted from blood, sampled in a trial of the OX40 agonist ivuxolimab. This sequence was found in an adult with an advanced solid tumor such as melanoma, head and neck, liver or kidney cancer. The CDR3 loop is CASSEVTPDYEQYF. In DNA, the CDR3 is TGTGCCAGCAGTGAAGTGACACCCGATTACGAGCAGTACTTC.